Following are 28 T cell receptor beta chains from one sample sequenced in a study of blood T cell repertoires in COVID-19. The repertoire was sequenced with immunoSEQ multiplex PCR; TCRdb's copy has only in-frame clones and lacks some. The sample carries 70,000 or so clones, over 75% recorded once. Sequencing was done on a sample of peripheral blood. The receptor source for this set is a man aged 70 or older with active or convalescent COVID-19.

The CDR3 sequence is CAWSVRQDQPQHF. Here the CDR3 DNA reads TGTGCCTGGAGTGTTCGGCAGGATCAGCCCCAGCATTTT. The chain recombines TRBV30 with TRBJ1-5; no clear D gene. Germline V gene lookup returns CDR1 GTSNPN and CDR2 SVGIG (reference sequence). V lost 0 bases, J lost 5 bases, and 8 bases lay in between. This CDR3 has 13 residues.

The chain employs TRBV15 and TRBJ1-1, with 8 positions matching TRBD1. V shed 3 bases and J 11 bases; nucleotides not matched to a gene: 5. This CDR3 contains 12 residues. The germline V gene has CDR1 LNHNV and CDR2 YYDKDF (reference sequence). The CDR3 loop reads CATSRETGEAFF. The CDR3 DNA follows: TGTGCCACCAGCAGGGAGACAGGGGAGGCTTTCTTT.

This chain uses TRBV27 with TRBJ2-3; 8 bases map to TRBD1. With V trimmed by 8 bases and J by 2 bases, 6 bases remained unmatched. The CDR3 spans 14 residues. CDR1 MNHEY and CDR2 SMNVEV come from the germline V gene (reference sequence). CDR3 sequence reads: CASGRDRYTDTQYF. CDR3 sequence (DNA): TGTGCCAGCGGCCGGGACAGGTACACAGATACGCAGTATTTT.

The CDR3 reads CASSLDSRAEAFF. CDR3 in DNA: TGTGCCAGCAGCTTAGATTCCAGGGCTGAAGCTTTCTTT. The V and J genes are TRBV11-2 and TRBJ1-1; tentative D call: TRBD1 (5 bases). CDR3 length: 13 amino acids. CDR1 and CDR2 (germline): SGHAT, FQNNGV. Trimming pared 0 bases from V and 6 bases from J, leaving 8 bases between.

The chain employs TRBV29-1 and TRBJ1-1, with D perhaps matching TRBD1 (6 bases). Trimming removed 2 bases from V and 0 bases from J, with 7 bases in between. This CDR3 region has 13 residues. Germline CDR1 SQVTM, CDR2 ANQGSEA. The CDR3 is CSVETGMNTEAFF. The CDR3 nucleotides read TGCAGCGTTGAAACAGGGATGAACACTGAAGCTTTCTTT.

This rearrangement joins TRBV19 to TRBJ2-5, with 9 bases lining up with TRBD1. The germline V gene encodes CDR1 LNHDA and CDR2 SQIVND (reference sequence). The CDR3 is 14 residues long. With V trimmed by 3 bases and J by 5 bases, 4 bases remained unmatched. The CDR3 coding sequence is TGTGCCAGTAGTATGGGACAGGGCGGGGAGACCCAGTACTTC. It specifies CASSMGQGGETQYF.

This chain uses TRBV3-1 (or the pseudogene TRBV3-2) with TRBJ1-3; D perhaps matches TRBD1 (6 bases). Germline CDR1 and CDR2: LGHDT and YNNKEL (reference sequence). The CDR3 sequence is 15 residues long. The V end was cut by 5 bases, the J end by 3 bases, with 14 bases between. The CDR3, as DNA: TGTGCCAGCAGCTTCACAGGGTCTGGTGGAAACACCATATATTTT. Translated, it gives CASSFTGSGGNTIYF.

This chain links TRBV9 with TRBJ2-3, with TRBD2 matching over 7 bases. This CDR3 has 17 residues. Per germline, CDR1 SGDLS and CDR2 YYNGEE. V shed 4 bases and J 2 bases; nucleotides not matched to a gene: 13. Here the CDR3 reads CASSPSGRAGLTDTQYF. In DNA, the CDR3 is TGTGCCAGCAGCCCCTCTGGGCGAGCGGGACTCACAGATACGCAGTATTTT. Full variable domain (missing parts from reference TRBV9 and TRBJ2-3): DSGVTQTPKHLITATGQRVTLRCSPRSGDLSVYWYQQSLDQGLQFLIQYYNGEERAKGNILERFSAQQFPDLHSELNLSSLELGDSALYFCASSPSGRAGLTDTQYFGPGTRLTVL.

On this clone: At the DNA level, this CDR3 is encoded by other sequences in the same sample as well. The chain uses TRBV10-3 and TRBJ1-1; TRBD1 matches 7 bases. Germline values: CDR1 ENHRY, CDR2 SYGVKD. This CDR3 has 13 residues. The junction had 0 bases not matched to a gene; V was cut back by 4 bases and J by 1 base. Here the CDR3 reads CAISGQGNTEAFF. For the CDR3, the DNA is TGTGCCATCAGTGGACAGGGGAACACTGAAGCTTTCTTT.

The V gene is TRBV12-3 or TRBV12-4, the J gene TRBJ2-1, with D tentatively TRBD1 (5 bases). The length of the CDR3 is 13 residues. V lost 5 bases and J lost 9, with 14 bases in between. Here the CDR3 reads CASSRTRRSEQFF. DNA of the CDR3: TGTGCCAGCAGTCGGACACGCCGAAGTGAGCAGTTCTTC.

The chain couples TRBV3-1 (or the pseudogene TRBV3-2) to TRBJ2-5; tentative D call: TRBD1 (5 bases). The CDR3 sequence is 14 residues long. Trimming shortened V by 6 bases and J by 5 bases, and 16 bases separated the two germline ends. Germline CDR1 and CDR2: LGHDT and YNNKEL (reference sequence). CDR3 sequence: CASRSAGMVETQYF. In nucleotides, the CDR3 is TGTGCCAGCAGGAGTGCAGGGATGGTTGAGACCCAGTACTTC.

V gene TRBV5-1 combines with J gene TRBJ1-2; 7 nucleotides line up with TRBD1. The CDR3 length is 13 residues. Trimming took 4 bases from V and 3 from J; bases not matched to a gene: 3. Germline V CDR1 and CDR2: SGHRS, YFSETQ. For the CDR3, the DNA is TGCGCCAGCAGCCCGGGACAGCACTATGGCTACACCTTC. As protein: CASSPGQHYGYTF.

The chain uses TRBV19 and TRBJ2-1, with D maybe TRBD1 (6 bases). In germline, CDR1 is LNHDA, CDR2 SQIVND (reference sequence). Trimming removed 5 bases from V and 7 bases from J, with 21 bases in between. This CDR3 is built from 16 residues. The CDR3: CASSVSGTLSSNEQFF. In DNA, the CDR3 is TGTGCCAGTAGTGTGTCTGGGACACTAAGCTCGAATGAGCAGTTCTTC.

The V gene is TRBV19, the J gene TRBJ1-5, with D uncertain. The CDR3 length is 18 residues. Trimming left V 8 bases short and J 0 bases short, with 23 bases between. The germline V gene encodes CDR1 LNHDA and CDR2 SQIVND (reference sequence). The CDR3 protein is CASSPTGSNLYSNQPQHF. The CDR3 bases are TGTGCCAGTTCCCCAACGGGGTCCAATCTTTATAGCAATCAGCCCCAGCATTTT.

This chain links TRBV11-2 with TRBJ1-2; D gene ambiguous. The V gene's germline CDR1 is SGHAT and CDR2 FQNNGV. Trimming shortened V by 5 bases and J by 4 bases, and 14 bases separated the two germline ends. The CDR3 consists of 14 residues. The CDR3 sequence is CASSEGQSPYGYTF. In DNA, the CDR3 is TGTGCCAGCAGCGAGGGTCAATCACCCTATGGCTACACCTTC.

This sequence joins TRBV9 and TRBJ2-3; TRBD2 matches 9 bases. With 3 bases clipped from V and 2 bases from J, the junction kept 4 bases outside the gene matches. Germline-derived CDR1 and CDR2 are SGDLS and YYNGEE. This CDR3 has 15 residues. The CDR3 DNA reads as TGTGCCAGCAGCGCGACTAGCGGACACACAGATACGCAGTATTTT. Protein product: CASSATSGHTDTQYF.

The chain couples TRBV4-2 to TRBJ2-1; 9 bases line up with TRBD1. Germline-derived CDR1 and CDR2 are LGHNA and YNFKEQ. V shed 1 base, J shed 8 bases, and the junction held 12 bases outside the gene matches. The CDR3 is 17 residues long. In DNA form, the CDR3 reads TGTGCCAGCAGCCAAGGCGGTTCGGGACAGGGCCACGATGAGCAGTTCTTC. Encoded protein: CASSQGGSGQGHDEQFF.

The J gene is TRBJ2-2, the V gene TRBV11-2; D not certain. Germline values: CDR1 SGHAT, CDR2 FQNNGV. This CDR3 region has 16 residues. Trimming pared 2 bases from V and 4 bases from J, leaving 14 bases between. In DNA, the CDR3 is TGTGCCAGCAGCTTATGGCCCCTTAATCCCACCGGGGAGCTGTTTTTT. It specifies CASSLWPLNPTGELFF.

The chain carries TRBV5-1 and TRBJ2-7; D is perhaps TRBD2 (5 bases). V dropped 8 bases and J dropped 1 base, with 13 bases sitting between them. Germline V gene lookup returns CDR1 SGHRS and CDR2 YFSETQ. This CDR3 has 13 amino acids. Here the CDR3 DNA reads TGCGCCAGTTCTCGGGATTTATCCTACGAGCAGTACTTC. Amino acid sequence: CASSRDLSYEQYF.

In this sample, this clone turned up once. The CDR3 DNA reads TGTGCCAGCAGTTTGGTCGGGAGAGGGTCCTACAATGAGCAGTTCTTC. Translated: CASSLVGRGSYNEQFF. The chain employs TRBV27 and TRBJ2-1; tentatively, D is TRBD2 (6 bases). V was pared by 3 bases and J by 1 base, with 13 bases between. From germline, CDR1 is MNHEY and CDR2 SMNVEV (reference sequence). CDR3 size: 16 residues.

The chain recombines TRBV7-3 with TRBJ2-4, with D possibly TRBD1 on 5 matching bases. The CDR3 consists of 15 residues. Germline V gene sequence: CDR1 SGHTA, CDR2 FQGTGA. V was clipped by 0 bases and J by 5 bases, with 11 bases between them. The CDR3 protein is CASSLTRLGENIQYF. CDR3 nucleotide sequence: TGTGCCAGCAGCTTAACTCGGTTAGGGGAAAACATTCAGTACTTC.

This clone was detected only a few times. The J gene is TRBJ1-5, the V gene TRBV5-4, with D perhaps TRBD1 (5 bases). Germline loops: CDR1 SGHNT, CDR2 YYREEE (reference sequence). Trimming removed 0 bases at V and 4 bases at J, with 8 bases between. CDR3 length: 14 residues. The CDR3 DNA sequence: TGTGCCAGCAGCTTGGATCAGGGAAATCAGCCCCAGCATTTT. Its protein product is CASSLDQGNQPQHF.

The V gene is TRBV5-4, the J gene TRBJ2-7; 8 positions agree with TRBD1. Germline CDR1 reads SGHNT; CDR2 reads YYREEE (reference sequence). Trimming removed 2 bases from V and 3 bases from J; junction bases left unmatched: 7. The CDR3 has 15 amino acids. The CDR3 sequence: CASSFRGQDLYEQYF. As DNA, the CDR3 is TGTGCCAGCAGCTTCAGGGGACAGGACCTCTACGAGCAGTACTTC. The full variable domain, completed using reference TRBV5-4 and TRBJ2-7, is ETGVTQSPTHLIKTRGQQVTLRCSSQSGHNTVSWYQQALGQGPQFIFQYYREEENGRGNFPPRFSGLQFPNYSSELNVNALELDDSALYLCASSFRGQDLYEQYFGPGTRLTVT.

This clone was found once. This chain joins TRBV7-9 and TRBJ2-1, with TRBD2 matching 7 bases. With 3 bases clipped from V and 6 bases from J, the junction kept 2 bases outside the gene matches. The CDR3 extends over 13 amino acids. Looked up from germline, CDR1 is SEHNR and CDR2 is FQNEAQ (reference sequence). The CDR3 spells CASSFTGGNEQFF. CDR3 DNA: TGTGCCAGCAGCTTTACGGGGGGCAATGAGCAGTTCTTC.

The rearrangement joins TRBV19 to TRBJ2-1; tentative D call: TRBD2 (6 bases). In germline, CDR1 is LNHDA, CDR2 SQIVND (reference sequence). The CDR3 has 16 amino acids. Trimming took 6 bases from V and 0 from J, leaving 15 bases between them. CDR3 nucleotide sequence: TGTGCCAGTAGACAAAGCGGGTTAAGCTCCTACAATGAGCAGTTCTTC. Amino acids: CASRQSGLSSYNEQFF.

This clone was counted a single time. CDR3 DNA sequence: TGTGCCAGCAGTTTCGACAATGGTCCCTACGAGCAGTACTTC. Translating gives CASSFDNGPYEQYF. V and J are TRBV7-2 and TRBJ2-7; D uncertain. The CDR3 totals 14 residues. Trimming removed 6 bases from V and 2 bases from J, with 14 bases in between. CDR1 is SGHTA and CDR2 is FQGNSA in the germline V gene.

J is TRBJ2-2 and V is TRBV27; 10 bases agree with TRBD2. The CDR3 sequence is 15 residues long. V shed 5 bases, J shed 5 bases, and the junction held 5 bases outside the gene matches. The germline CDR1 and CDR2 sequences are MNHEY and SMNVEV (reference sequence). The CDR3 region is CASSPLTSGTGELFF. CDR3 bases: TGTGCCAGCAGTCCACTGACTAGCGGGACCGGGGAGCTGTTTTTT.

The V gene is TRBV9, the J gene TRBJ2-1; 10 bases align to TRBD2. Trimming at V came to 0 bases and at J to 4 bases, leaving 16 bases not matched to a gene. Germline CDR1 reads SGDLS; CDR2 reads YYNGEE. The CDR3 runs to 20 residues. The CDR3 coding sequence is TGTGCCAGCAGCGTAGTGGCCTCCCCGATACTAGCGGGATCGTACAATGAGCAGTTCTTC. This sequence encodes CASSVVASPILAGSYNEQFF.